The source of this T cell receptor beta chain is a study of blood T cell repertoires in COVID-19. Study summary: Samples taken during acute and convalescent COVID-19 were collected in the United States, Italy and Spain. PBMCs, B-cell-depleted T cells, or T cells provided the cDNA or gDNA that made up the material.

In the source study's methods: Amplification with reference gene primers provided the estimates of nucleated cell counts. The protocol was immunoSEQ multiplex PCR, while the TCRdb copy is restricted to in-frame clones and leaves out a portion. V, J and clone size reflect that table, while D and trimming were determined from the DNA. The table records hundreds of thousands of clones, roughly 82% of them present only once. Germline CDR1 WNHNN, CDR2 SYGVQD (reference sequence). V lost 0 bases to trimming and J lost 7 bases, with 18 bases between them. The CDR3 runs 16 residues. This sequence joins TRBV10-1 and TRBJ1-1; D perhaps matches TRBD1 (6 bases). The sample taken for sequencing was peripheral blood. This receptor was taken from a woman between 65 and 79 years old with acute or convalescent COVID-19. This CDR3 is CASSESRGFRYIEAFF. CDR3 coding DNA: TGCGCCAGCAGTGAGTCCAGGGGATTCAGGTATATTGAAGCTTTCTTT.